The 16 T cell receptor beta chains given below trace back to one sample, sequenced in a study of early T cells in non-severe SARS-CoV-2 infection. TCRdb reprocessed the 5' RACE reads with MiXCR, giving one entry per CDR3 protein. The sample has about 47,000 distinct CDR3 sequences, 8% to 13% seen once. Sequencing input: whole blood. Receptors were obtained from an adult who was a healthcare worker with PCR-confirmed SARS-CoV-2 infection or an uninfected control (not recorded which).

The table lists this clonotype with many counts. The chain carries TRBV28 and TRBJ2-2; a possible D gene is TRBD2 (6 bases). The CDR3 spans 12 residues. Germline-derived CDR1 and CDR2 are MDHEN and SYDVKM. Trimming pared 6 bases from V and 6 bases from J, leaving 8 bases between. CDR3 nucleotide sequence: TGTGCCAGCAGGGAGGGCTCCGGGGAGCTGTTTTTT. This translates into CASREGSGELFF.

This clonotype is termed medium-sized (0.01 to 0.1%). This CDR3 is CASSLDPRRGARETQYF. Written as DNA, the CDR3 is TGTGCCAGCAGCTTAGACCCACGGCGGGGGGCTCGGGAGACCCAGTACTTC. The V call is TRBV11-2, the J call TRBJ2-5; 8 positions match TRBD2. V trimming: 0 bases; J trimming: 5 bases; junction bases outside the gene matches: 11. Germline loops: CDR1 SGHAT, CDR2 FQNNGV. This CDR3 has 17 amino acids. Full variable domain (missing parts from reference TRBV11-2 and TRBJ2-5): EAGVAQSPRYKIIEKRQSVAFWCNPISGHATLYWYQQILGQGPKLLIQFQNNGVVDDSQLPKDRFSAERLKGVDSTLKIQPAKLEDSAVYLCASSLDPRRGARETQYFGPGTRLLVL.

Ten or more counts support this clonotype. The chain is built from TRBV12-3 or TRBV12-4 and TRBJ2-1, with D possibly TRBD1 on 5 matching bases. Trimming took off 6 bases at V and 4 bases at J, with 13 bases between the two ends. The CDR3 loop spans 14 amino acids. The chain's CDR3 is CASRPRATYNEQFF. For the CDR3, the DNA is TGTGCCAGCAGACCCAGGGCAACTTACAATGAGCAGTTCTTC.

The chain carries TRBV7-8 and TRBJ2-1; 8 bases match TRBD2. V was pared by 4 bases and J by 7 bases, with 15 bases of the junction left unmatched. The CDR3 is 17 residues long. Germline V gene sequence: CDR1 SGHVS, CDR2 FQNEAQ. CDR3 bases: TGTGCCAGCAGCTCCCTCGTTGGGACTAGTCTTAGGAATGAGCAGTTCTTC. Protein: CASSSLVGTSLRNEQFF.

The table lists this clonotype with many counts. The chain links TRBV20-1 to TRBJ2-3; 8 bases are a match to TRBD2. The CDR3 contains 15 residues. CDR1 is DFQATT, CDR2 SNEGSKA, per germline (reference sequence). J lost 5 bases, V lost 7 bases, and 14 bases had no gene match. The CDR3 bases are TGCAGTGAGGGGGTGCGGGAGGATGGTCAAGATACGCAGTATTTT. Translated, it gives CSEGVREDGQDTQYF.

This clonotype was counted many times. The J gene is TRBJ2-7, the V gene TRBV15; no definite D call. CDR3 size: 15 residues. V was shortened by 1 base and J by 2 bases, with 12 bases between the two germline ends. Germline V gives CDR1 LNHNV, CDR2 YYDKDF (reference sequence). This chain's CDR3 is CATSRGAEPTYEQYF. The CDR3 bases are TGTGCCACCAGCAGAGGGGCCGAACCTACCTACGAGCAGTACTTC. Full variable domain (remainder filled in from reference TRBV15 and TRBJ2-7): DAMVIQNPRYQVTQFGKPVTLSCSQTLNHNVMYWYQQKSSQAPKLLFHYYDKDFNNEADTPDNFQSRRPNTSFCFLDIRSPGLGDTAMYLCATSRGAEPTYEQYFGPGTRLTVT.

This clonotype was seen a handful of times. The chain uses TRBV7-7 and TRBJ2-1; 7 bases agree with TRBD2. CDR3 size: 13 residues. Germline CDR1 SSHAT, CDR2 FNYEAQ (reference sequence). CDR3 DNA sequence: TGTGCTAGCGGCCCATTAGCGGGCAATGAGCAGTTCTTC. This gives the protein CASGPLAGNEQFF. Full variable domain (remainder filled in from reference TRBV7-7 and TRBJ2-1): GAGVSQSPRYKVTKRGQDVTLRCDPISSHATLYWYQQALGQGPEFLTYFNYEAQPDKSGLPSDRFSAERPEGSISTLTIQRTEQRDSAMYRCASGPLAGNEQFFGPGTRLTVL.

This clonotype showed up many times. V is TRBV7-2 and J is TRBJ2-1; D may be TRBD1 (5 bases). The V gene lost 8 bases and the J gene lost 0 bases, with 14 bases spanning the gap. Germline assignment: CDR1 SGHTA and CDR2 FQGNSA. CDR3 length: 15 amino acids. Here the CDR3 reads CASATLRASYNEQFF. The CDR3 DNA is TGTGCCAGCGCCACCCTCAGGGCCTCCTACAATGAGCAGTTCTTC.

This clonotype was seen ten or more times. The CDR3 region is CASSYGGDQETQYF. The CDR3, as DNA: TGTGCCAGCAGTTACGGGGGCGACCAAGAGACCCAGTACTTC. The chain joins TRBV6-2 or TRBV6-3 to TRBJ2-5; D possibly corresponds to TRBD1 (6 bases). The V end was cut by 2 bases, the J end by 0 bases, with 7 bases between. Germline values: CDR1 MNHEY, CDR2 SVGEGT. The CDR3 extends over 14 amino acids.

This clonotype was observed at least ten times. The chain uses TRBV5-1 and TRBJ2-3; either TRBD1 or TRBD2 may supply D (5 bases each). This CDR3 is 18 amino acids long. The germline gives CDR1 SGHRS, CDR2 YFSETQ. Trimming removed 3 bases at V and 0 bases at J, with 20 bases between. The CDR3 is CASSWGSSEPRSTDTQYF. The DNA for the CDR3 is TGCGCCAGCAGCTGGGGGAGTAGCGAACCACGGAGCACAGATACGCAGTATTTT. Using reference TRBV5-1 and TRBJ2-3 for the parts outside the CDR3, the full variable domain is KAGVTQTPRYLIKTRGQQVTLSCSPISGHRSVSWYQQTPGQGLQFLFEYFSETQRNKGNFPGRFSGRQFSNSRSEMNVSTLELGDSALYLCASSWGSSEPRSTDTQYFGPGTRLTVL.

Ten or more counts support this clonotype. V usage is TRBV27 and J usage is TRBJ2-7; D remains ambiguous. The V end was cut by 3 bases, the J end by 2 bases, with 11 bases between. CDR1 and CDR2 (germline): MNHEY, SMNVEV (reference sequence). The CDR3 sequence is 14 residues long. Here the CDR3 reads CASSFKVPPYEQYF. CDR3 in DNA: TGTGCCAGCAGTTTCAAAGTGCCCCCCTACGAGCAGTACTTC.

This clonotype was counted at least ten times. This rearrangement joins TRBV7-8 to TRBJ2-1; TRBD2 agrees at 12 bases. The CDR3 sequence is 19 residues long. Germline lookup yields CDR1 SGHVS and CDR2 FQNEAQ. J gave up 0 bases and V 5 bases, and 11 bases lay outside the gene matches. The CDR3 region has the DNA TGTGCCAGCAGCCAAGGGGCTAGCGGGGGGGTTCTCTCCTACAATGAGCAGTTCTTC. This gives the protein CASSQGASGGVLSYNEQFF. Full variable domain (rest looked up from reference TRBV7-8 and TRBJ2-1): GAGVSQSPRYKVAKRGQDVALRCDPISGHVSLFWYQQALGQGPEFLTYFQNEAQLDKSGLPSDRFFAERPEGSVSTLKIQRTQQEDSAVYLCASSQGASGGVLSYNEQFFGPGTRLTVL.

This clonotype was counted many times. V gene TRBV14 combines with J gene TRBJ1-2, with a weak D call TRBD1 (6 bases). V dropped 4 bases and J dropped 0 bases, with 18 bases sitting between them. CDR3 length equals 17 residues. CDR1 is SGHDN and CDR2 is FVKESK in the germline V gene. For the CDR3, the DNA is TGTGCCAGCAGCCCATCTTGGACAGACGTTACTAACTATGGCTACACCTTC. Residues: CASSPSWTDVTNYGYTF.

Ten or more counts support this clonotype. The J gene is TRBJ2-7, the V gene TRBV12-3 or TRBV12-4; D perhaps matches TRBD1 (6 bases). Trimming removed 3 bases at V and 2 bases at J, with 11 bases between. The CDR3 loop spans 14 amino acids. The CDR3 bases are TGTGCCAGCAGTTTGGGGGCTGGAACCTACGAGCAGTACTTC. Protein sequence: CASSLGAGTYEQYF.

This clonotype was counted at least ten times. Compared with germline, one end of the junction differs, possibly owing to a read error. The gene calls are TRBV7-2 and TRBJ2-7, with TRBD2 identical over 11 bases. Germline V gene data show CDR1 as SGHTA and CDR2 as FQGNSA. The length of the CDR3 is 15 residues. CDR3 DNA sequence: TGTGCCAGCAGCATAGCGGGAGGGAGCTCCTACGAGCAGTACTTC. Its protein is CASSIAGGSSYEQYF.

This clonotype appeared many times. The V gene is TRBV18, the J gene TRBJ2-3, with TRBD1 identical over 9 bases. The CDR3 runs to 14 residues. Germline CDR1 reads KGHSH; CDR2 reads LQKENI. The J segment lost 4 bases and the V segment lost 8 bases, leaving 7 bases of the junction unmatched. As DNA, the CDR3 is TGTGCCAGCCGGGGACAGGGTAGACCAGATACGCAGTATTTT. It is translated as CASRGQGRPDTQYF.